The T cell receptor (beta chain) under discussion was sequenced for a study of CD8 T cells in Susac syndrome. Study results and caveats: A relatively small number of individuals underwent TCR sequencing and HLA analysis.

Losses at the gene ends were 5 bases for V and 3 bases for J; bases not matched to a gene: 13. The V gene's germline CDR1 is PRHDT and CDR2 FYEKMQ (reference sequence). The CDR3 covers 16 residues. Regarding this clonotype: Its specificity is unknown.

About 0.5 to 1 ug RNA was reverse transcribed with random hexamers. Amplification of TCR beta CDR3 used immunoSEQ multiplex PCR across 54 Vbeta and 13 Jbeta. TCRdb reanalysed the immunoSEQ multiplex PCR reads using MiXCR and keeps one entry per CDR3 protein. The sample has about 64,000 distinct CDR3 sequences, around 95% seen once. The T cells that were sequenced for TCR beta were CD8+ and CD4+ cells from blood. TEMRA cells were FACS-enriched, while CD8+ and CD4+ T cells were negatively isolated. This sequence joins TRBV13 and TRBJ2-7; 7 bases map to TRBD2. Sequenced sample: CD8+ T cells from PBMCs. This TCR was recovered from a human donor with multiple sclerosis. The CDR3: CASSPTGEGLLYEQYF. The CDR3 nucleotides are TGTGCCAGCAGCCCCACTGGGGAGGGCCTCCTCTACGAGCAGTACTTC.